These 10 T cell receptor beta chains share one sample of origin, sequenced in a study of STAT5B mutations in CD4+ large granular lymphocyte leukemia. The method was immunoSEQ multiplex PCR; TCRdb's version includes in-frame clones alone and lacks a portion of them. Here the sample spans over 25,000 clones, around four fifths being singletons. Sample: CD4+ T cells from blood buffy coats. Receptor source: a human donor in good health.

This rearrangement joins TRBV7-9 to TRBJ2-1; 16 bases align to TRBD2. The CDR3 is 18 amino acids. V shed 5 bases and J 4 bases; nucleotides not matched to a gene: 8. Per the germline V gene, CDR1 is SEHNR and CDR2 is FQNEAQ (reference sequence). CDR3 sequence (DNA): TGTGCCAGCAGCACGGGACTAGCGGGAGGGTCATTTTACAATGAGCAGTTCTTC. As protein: CASSTGLAGGSFYNEQFF.

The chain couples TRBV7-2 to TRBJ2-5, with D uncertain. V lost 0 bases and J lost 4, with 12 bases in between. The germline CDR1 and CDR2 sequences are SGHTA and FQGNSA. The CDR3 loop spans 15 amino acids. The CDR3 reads CASSLAGKGGETQYF. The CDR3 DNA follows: TGTGCCAGCAGCTTAGCAGGGAAAGGCGGAGAGACCCAGTACTTC. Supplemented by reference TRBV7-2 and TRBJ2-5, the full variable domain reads GAGVSQSPSNKVTEKGKDVELRCDPISGHTALYWYRQSLGQGLEFLIYFQGNSAPDKSGLPSDRFSAERTGGSVSTLTIQRTQQEDSAVYLCASSLAGKGGETQYFGPGTRLLVL.

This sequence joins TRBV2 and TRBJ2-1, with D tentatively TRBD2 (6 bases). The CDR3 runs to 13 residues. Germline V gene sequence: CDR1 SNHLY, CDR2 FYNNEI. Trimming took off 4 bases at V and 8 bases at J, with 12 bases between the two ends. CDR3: CASSGGTRDEQFF. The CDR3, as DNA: TGTGCCAGCAGTGGCGGGACGAGAGATGAGCAGTTCTTC.

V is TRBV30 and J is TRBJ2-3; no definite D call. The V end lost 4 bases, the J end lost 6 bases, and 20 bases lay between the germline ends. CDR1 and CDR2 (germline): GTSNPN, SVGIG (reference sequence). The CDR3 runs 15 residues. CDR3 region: CAWNIVHLGRDTQYF. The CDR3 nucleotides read TGTGCCTGGAATATAGTTCACCTCGGCCGGGATACGCAGTATTTT.

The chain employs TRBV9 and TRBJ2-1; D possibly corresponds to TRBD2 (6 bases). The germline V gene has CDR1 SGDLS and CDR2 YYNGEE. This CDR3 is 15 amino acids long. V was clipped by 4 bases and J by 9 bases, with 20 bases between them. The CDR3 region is CASSPQVGGLREQFF. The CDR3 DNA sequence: TGTGCCAGCAGCCCCCAGGTGGGAGGTCTGCGTGAGCAGTTCTTC.

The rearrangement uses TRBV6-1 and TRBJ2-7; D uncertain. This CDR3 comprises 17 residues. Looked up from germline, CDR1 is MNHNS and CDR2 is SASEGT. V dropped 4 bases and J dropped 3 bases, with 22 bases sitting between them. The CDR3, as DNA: TGTGCCAGCAGTGCGCAGGTAGCTGGGAACCAACACTACGAGCAGTACTTC. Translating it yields CASSAQVAGNQHYEQYF.

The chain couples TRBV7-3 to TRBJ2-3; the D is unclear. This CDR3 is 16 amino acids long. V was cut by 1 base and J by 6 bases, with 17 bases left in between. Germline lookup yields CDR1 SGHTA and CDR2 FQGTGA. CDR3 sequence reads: CASSLNGLSAGDTQYF. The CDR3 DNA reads TGTGCCAGCAGCTTAAATGGGCTATCAGCCGGGGATACGCAGTATTTT.

The CDR3 DNA sequence: TGCGCCAGCAGATCTGACAGCCACGTCGCTGAAGCTTTCTTT. Translation: CASRSDSHVAEAFF. The gene calls are TRBV5-1 and TRBJ1-1; a weak D match, TRBD1 (5 bases). V gave up 5 bases and J gave up 6 bases, with 17 bases separating them. Germline values: CDR1 SGHRS, CDR2 YFSETQ. The CDR3 sequence is 14 residues long.

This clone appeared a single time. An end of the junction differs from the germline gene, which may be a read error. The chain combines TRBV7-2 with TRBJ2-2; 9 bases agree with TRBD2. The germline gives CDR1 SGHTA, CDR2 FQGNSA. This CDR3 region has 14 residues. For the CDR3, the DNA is TGTGCCAGCAGCCTAGCGGGACCCACCGGGGAGCTGTTTTTT. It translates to CASSLAGPTGELFF. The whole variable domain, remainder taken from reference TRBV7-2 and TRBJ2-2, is GAGVSQSPSNKVTEKGKDVELRCDPISGHTALYWYRQSLGQGLEFLIYFQGNSAPDKSGLPSDRFSAERTGGSVSTLTIQRTQQEDSAVYLCASSLAGPTGELFFGEGSRLTVL.

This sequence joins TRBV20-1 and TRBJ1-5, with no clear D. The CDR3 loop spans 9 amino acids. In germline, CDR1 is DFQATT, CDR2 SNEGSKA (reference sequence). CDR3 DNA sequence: TGCAGCATGAATCAGCCCCAGCATTTT. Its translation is CSMNQPQHF.